A single sample is the source of the 26 T cell receptor beta chains below, sequenced in a study of cytomegalovirus exposure and HLA in healthy donors. PCR involved 60 Vbeta and 13 Jbeta primers. Sequencing used immunoSEQ multiplex PCR; TCRdb keeps in-frame clones, though not all of them. Its table records about 130,000 clones. The sample taken for sequencing was PBMCs. The receptors here all came from a woman between 35 and 50 years old in good health and CMV-seropositive.

This chain links TRBV4-1 with TRBJ2-7, with 7 nucleotides matching TRBD1. This CDR3 contains 13 residues. With 1 base clipped from V and 6 bases from J, the junction kept 3 bases outside the gene matches. Germline V gene lookup returns CDR1 MGHRA and CDR2 YSYEKL. The CDR3 nucleotides are TGCGCCAGCAGCCAAGGGTCAGGGGGCGAGCAGTACTTC. Amino acid sequence: CASSQGSGGEQYF.

The V and J genes are TRBV11-2 and TRBJ2-7, with D possibly being TRBD1 (5 bases). V shed 5 bases and J shed 2 bases, with 16 bases lying between them. Looked up from germline, CDR1 is SGHAT and CDR2 is FQNNGV. The CDR3 is 15 residues long. The CDR3 nucleotides read TGTGCCAGCAGCCCAAGGGCAGGGCAAGCCTACGAGCAGTACTTC. Translated, it gives CASSPRAGQAYEQYF.

This sequence joins TRBV30 and TRBJ2-5; weak D call: TRBD2 (5 bases). The J call may be in error: the DNA end matches TRBJ2-7 better. This CDR3 spans 13 amino acids. Germline V gene sequence: CDR1 GTSNPN, CDR2 SVGIG (reference sequence). The CDR3 loop is CAWTPGTPYEQYF. Here the CDR3 DNA reads TGTGCCTGGACTCCGGGAACCCCCTACGAGCAGTACTTC.

V and J are TRBV6-1 and TRBJ2-7, with D maybe TRBD2 (5 bases). This CDR3 has 15 residues. Germline values: CDR1 MNHNS, CDR2 SASEGT. The V end lost 6 bases, the J end lost 0 bases, and 15 bases lay between the germline ends. The CDR3 spells CASSLGWEPSYEQYF. The CDR3 DNA follows: TGTGCCAGCAGCCTCGGCTGGGAGCCCTCCTACGAGCAGTACTTC.

The V and J genes are TRBV10-3 and TRBJ1-3, with a possible D match to TRBD1 (6 bases). The CDR3 is 14 amino acids. V shed 11 bases and J shed 8 bases, with 22 bases lying between them. In germline, CDR1 is ENHRY, CDR2 SYGVKD. The CDR3 here is CASVRSGYRDTIYF. CDR3 sequence (DNA): TGTGCCTCAGTGAGGTCGGGGTACAGGGACACCATATATTTT.

The chain combines TRBV25-1 with TRBJ2-1; TRBD2 agrees at 10 bases. Germline CDR1 and CDR2: MGHDK and SYGVNS. The CDR3 is 16 amino acids. Trimming took 3 bases from V and 6 from J; bases not matched to a gene: 8. Here the CDR3 DNA reads TGTGCCAGCAGTGACGTCCTAGCGGGAGTTCGCAATGAGCAGTTCTTC. Translated, it gives CASSDVLAGVRNEQFF.

This chain links TRBV7-2 with TRBJ2-3; TRBD2 matches 15 bases. J lost 4 bases, V lost 7 bases, and 9 bases had no gene match. Germline loops: CDR1 SGHTA, CDR2 FQGNSA. The CDR3 extends over 17 amino acids. The CDR3 bases are TGTGCCAGCACCTATGCCGGACTAGCGGGAGGGGCAGATACGCAGTATTTT. Its protein product is CASTYAGLAGGADTQYF.

The genes are TRBV2 and TRBJ1-2; 7 nucleotides match TRBD1. Per the germline V gene, CDR1 is SNHLY and CDR2 is FYNNEI. There are 13 residues in the CDR3. V lost 3 bases, J lost 7 bases, and 5 bases stayed unmatched. CDR3 in DNA: TGTGCCAGCAGTGACAGGGGGTGGAGTGGCTACACCTTC. It translates to CASSDRGWSGYTF.

This chain connects TRBV7-3 to TRBJ1-1; 7 bases map to TRBD1. The V and J ends lost 5 bases and 3 bases, in that order; junction bases with no gene match: 6. Germline assignment: CDR1 SGHTA and CDR2 FQGTGA. The CDR3 length is 14 residues. The CDR3 region has the DNA TGTGCCAGCAGCGCGACAGGGATTCACACTGAAGCTTTCTTT. Its protein product is CASSATGIHTEAFF.

The CDR3 sequence is CASSQGTGDTEAFF. The CDR3 DNA reads TGCGCCAGCAGCCAAGGGACAGGGGACACTGAAGCTTTCTTT. The chain carries TRBV4-1 and TRBJ1-1; TRBD1 agrees at 9 bases. With 1 base clipped from V and 3 bases from J, the junction kept 0 bases outside the gene matches. Germline CDR1 and CDR2: MGHRA and YSYEKL. This CDR3 contains 14 residues.

This chain uses TRBV28 with TRBJ1-5; 8 bases fit TRBD1. CDR3 length: 14 residues. The J segment lost 6 bases and the V segment lost 3 bases, leaving 4 bases of the junction unmatched. Germline V lookup: CDR1 MDHEN, CDR2 SYDVKM. The CDR3 is CASSLDRDLQPQHF. CDR3 in DNA: TGTGCCAGCAGTTTGGACAGGGATCTTCAGCCCCAGCATTTT.

In DNA form, the CDR3 reads TGTGCCAGCGCCTTACCTGGCGGGAGGGCCGATGAGCAGTTCTTC. The encoded protein is CASALPGGRADEQFF. V usage is TRBV2 and J usage is TRBJ2-1; TRBD2 agrees at 9 bases. The germline V gene has CDR1 SNHLY and CDR2 FYNNEI. Losses at the gene ends were 8 bases for V and 8 bases for J; bases not matched to a gene: 13. CDR3 size: 15 residues. The whole variable domain, filled in from reference TRBV2 and TRBJ2-1, reads EPEVTQTPSHQVTQMGQEVILRCVPISNHLYFYWYRQILGQKVEFLVSFYNNEISEKSEIFDDQFSVERPDGSNFTLKIRSTKLEDSAMYFCASALPGGRADEQFFGPGTRLTVL.

The rearrangement links TRBV6-1 to TRBJ2-7; 8 positions agree with TRBD2. V dropped 7 bases and J dropped 4; count of bases not matched to a gene: 3. Germline loops: CDR1 MNHNS, CDR2 SASEGT. CDR3 size: 12 residues. The CDR3 nucleotides are TGTGCCAGCACCAGCGGGAGTTACGAGCAGTACTTC. Its protein product is CASTSGSYEQYF.

The V call is TRBV5-6, the J call TRBJ1-2, with TRBD1 matching 9 bases. CDR1 and CDR2 (germline): SGHDT, YYEEEE. CDR3 length equals 14 residues. V lost 2 bases to trimming and J lost 3 bases; unmatched junction nucleotides: 2. Here the CDR3 reads CASSFGTGHYGYTF. The DNA of the CDR3 is TGTGCCAGCAGCTTCGGGACAGGGCACTATGGCTACACCTTC.

The chain employs TRBV7-9 and TRBJ2-1, with 8 bases identical to TRBD2. The ends lost 7 bases at V and 0 bases at J; junction bases unmatched: 11. Germline values: CDR1 SEHNR, CDR2 FQNEAQ (reference sequence). The CDR3 totals 17 residues. The CDR3 protein is CASNLVGSGSSYNEQFF. The CDR3 DNA follows: TGTGCCAGCAACTTGGTAGGGAGCGGGAGCTCCTACAATGAGCAGTTCTTC.

The V call is TRBV5-4, the J call TRBJ2-4; tentatively, D is TRBD1 (6 bases). Per germline, CDR1 SGHNT and CDR2 YYREEE (reference sequence). V was shortened by 4 bases and J by 1 base, with 15 bases between the two germline ends. The CDR3 length is 16 residues. The CDR3 is CASSTLQGLAKNIQYF. The CDR3, as DNA: TGTGCCAGCAGCACCCTACAGGGTTTGGCCAAAAACATTCAGTACTTC.

V is TRBV9 and J is TRBJ1-4; 10 nucleotides match TRBD1. After removal of 3 bases from V and 6 bases from J, the junction contained 2 bases not matched to a gene. Germline CDR1 and CDR2: SGDLS and YYNGEE. This CDR3 spans 14 amino acids. The CDR3 DNA follows: TGTGCCAGCAGCGCCGGGACAGGGGATGAAAAACTGTTTTTT. This codes for CASSAGTGDEKLFF. Drawing the rest from reference TRBV9 and TRBJ1-4, the complete variable domain is DSGVTQTPKHLITATGQRVTLRCSPRSGDLSVYWYQQSLDQGLQFLIQYYNGEERAKGNILERFSAQQFPDLHSELNLSSLELGDSALYFCASSAGTGDEKLFFGSGTQLSVL.

The chain uses TRBV6-5 and TRBJ1-1; no clear D. V was clipped by 0 bases and J by 1 base, with 6 bases between them. The CDR3 loop spans 14 amino acids. CDR1 is MNHEY, CDR2 SVGAGI, per germline. The CDR3 DNA is TGTGCCAGCAGTTACTCACTTGGGAACACTGAAGCTTTCTTT. It yields the protein CASSYSLGNTEAFF.

This chain joins TRBV25-1 and TRBJ2-6; maybe TRBD1 (5 bases). V was pared by 1 base and J by 4 bases, with 11 bases between. The CDR3 loop spans 16 amino acids. Germline CDR1 is MGHDK and CDR2 is SYGVNS. The CDR3 reads CASSESGFAGANVLTF. For the CDR3, the DNA is TGTGCCAGCAGTGAATCAGGGTTTGCGGGGGCCAACGTCCTGACTTTC.

The chain employs TRBV5-4 and TRBJ1-1; D may be TRBD1 (6 bases). The ends were cut back, 4 bases at V and 1 base at J, with 8 bases in the middle. Germline CDR1 reads SGHNT; CDR2 reads YYREEE (reference sequence). The CDR3 has 13 residues. CDR3: CASSQGWNTEAFF. CDR3 sequence (DNA): TGTGCCAGCAGCCAGGGGTGGAACACTGAAGCTTTCTTT.

The rearrangement links TRBV28 to TRBJ1-2; unclear D gene. This CDR3 region has 14 residues. Trimming removed 6 bases from V and 4 bases from J, with 15 bases in between. Germline CDR1 MDHEN, CDR2 SYDVKM. The CDR3, as DNA: TGTGCCAGCAGGCCCTCCGGGATATTCTATGGCTACACCTTC. It yields the protein CASRPSGIFYGYTF.

This chain uses TRBV7-9 with TRBJ2-2; 7 bases are shared with TRBD2. V shed 6 bases and J 3 bases; nucleotides not matched to a gene: 7. CDR3 length equals 15 residues. The germline CDR1 and CDR2 sequences are SEHNR and FQNEAQ (reference sequence). The CDR3 coding sequence is TGTGCCAGCAGAGAGGGAGGGAGATACACCGGGGAGCTGTTTTTT. Its translation is CASREGGRYTGELFF.

The J gene is TRBJ1-4, the V gene TRBV30, with TRBD1 as a possible D gene (5 bases). Germline V lookup: CDR1 GTSNPN, CDR2 SVGIG (reference sequence). The CDR3 has 15 amino acids. The ends were cut back, 0 bases at V and 8 bases at J, with 16 bases in the middle. The CDR3 region is CAWSVRRSGHEKLFF. In DNA, the CDR3 is TGTGCCTGGAGTGTACGACGATCAGGGCACGAAAAACTGTTTTTT.

This chain connects TRBV15 to TRBJ2-1; 7 positions match TRBD2. This CDR3 comprises 14 residues. The trim removed 3 bases at V and 4 bases at J, leaving 3 bases unmatched. CDR1 is LNHNV, CDR2 YYDKDF, per germline (reference sequence). The CDR3 region is CATSSSSGYNEQFF. As DNA, the CDR3 is TGTGCCACCAGCAGTTCTAGCGGTTACAATGAGCAGTTCTTC.

This rearrangement joins TRBV11-2 to TRBJ2-1, with a tentative D call TRBD2 (6 bases). V was clipped by 1 base and J by 7 bases, with 14 bases between them. The CDR3 is made up of 15 amino acids. CDR1 SGHAT and CDR2 FQNNGV come from the germline V gene. The CDR3 DNA reads as TGTGCCAGCAGCTTAGCGGGAGACCCTTCGAATGAGCAGTTCTTC. It specifies CASSLAGDPSNEQFF. Variable domain in full (rest from reference TRBV11-2 and TRBJ2-1): EAGVAQSPRYKIIEKRQSVAFWCNPISGHATLYWYQQILGQGPKLLIQFQNNGVVDDSQLPKDRFSAERLKGVDSTLKIQPAKLEDSAVYLCASSLAGDPSNEQFFGPGTRLTVL.

V and J are TRBV2 and TRBJ2-1, with 8 bases fitting TRBD1. This CDR3 region has 16 residues. Germline-derived CDR1 and CDR2 are SNHLY and FYNNEI. V gave up 3 bases and J gave up 6 bases; unmatched junction bases: 10. The DNA for the CDR3 is TGTGCCAGCAGTGATAGGACAGGGTTGGGGTCCAATGAGCAGTTCTTC. Encoded protein: CASSDRTGLGSNEQFF.